This T cell receptor (beta chain) was identified during a study of blood T cells in healthy people across ages. Alongside a J-beta primer mix, a sample-barcoded 5' primer served in a second PCR lasting roughly 7 to 11 cycles. TCRdb fed the 5' RACE reads into MiXCR, producing one record per CDR3 protein. Of 780,000 or so distinct CDR3 sequences listed, approximately 25% were seen once; the top ten hold roughly 3.5%. This CDR3 has 13 amino acids. Trimming cost V 8 bases and J 10 bases; bases outside gene matches: 10. The same specimen was also included in a second study, on T cells of mothers and their children. That paper states: Researchers put all of the extracted RNA into cDNA synthesis, using about 1.4 ug per 15 ul.

The TCR was taken from a boy aged 5-17 years in good health. The chain uses TRBV12-3 or TRBV12-4 and TRBJ2-1; 8 bases line up with TRBD1. The sequenced material came from blood. The CDR3 DNA sequence: TGTGCCAGCCGGGACAGGCGACTCTTGGAGCAGTTCTTC. The encoded protein is CASRDRRLLEQFF.